The clone carrying this T cell receptor beta chain occurred once. What it binds is not known. Measured with immunoSEQ multiplex PCR; TCRdb has only the in-frame clones, and not every one. Found here are thousands of clones, 50% to 65% of them singletons; the top ten hold 20% to 25%. Sorted T cells were CFSE-labeled and cultured less than 6 days with allogeneic regulatory or mature dendritic cells at 1:10. Memory T cells were CD45RO+, naive were CD45RA+, sorted by FACS. The data were taken from a study of regulatory dendritic cells for organ transplantation. General study findings and limits: Regulatory dendritic cells appeared to expand memory CD8+ clones less than mature ones. Considerable individual heterogeneity was seen in alloreactive memory CD8+ T cells.

Germline V gene sequence: CDR1 SGHNT, CDR2 YYREEE (reference sequence). J gave up 6 bases and V 4 bases, and 4 bases lay outside the gene matches. This CDR3 contains 14 residues. This TCR was sampled from a human donor in good health. The sample consisted of memory CD8+ T cells from blood cultured with dendritic cells. The subset was: CD45RO+ memory T cells. V gene TRBV5-4 combines with J gene TRBJ1-2, with TRBD1 matching over 12 bases. This CDR3 is CASSEGQGADGYTF. CDR3 bases: TGTGCCAGCAGCGAGGGACAGGGGGCGGATGGCTACACCTTC.